Presented here are 5 T cell receptor beta chains from one specimen sequenced in a study of cytomegalovirus exposure and HLA in healthy donors. Sequencing used immunoSEQ multiplex PCR; TCRdb keeps in-frame clones, though not all of them. The sample yields more than 65,000 clones, roughly 93% seen once. The specimen was PBMCs. All receptors come from a man between 18 and 29 years old in good health and CMV-seronegative.

Written as DNA, the CDR3 is TGTGCCAGCAGTCCTCCCCGCAGGACAGGGGTAGCAGATACGCAGTATTTT. As protein: CASSPPRRTGVADTQYF. The chain has TRBV13 and TRBJ2-3; the match to TRBD1 covers 9 bases. Germline V gene sequence: CDR1 PRHDT, CDR2 FYEKMQ (reference sequence). V trimming: 6 bases; J trimming: 4 bases; junction bases outside the gene matches: 14. The CDR3 totals 17 residues.

DNA for the CDR3: TGCGCCAGCAGCCATGTGGGCAGGGGGGTGGGCACTGAAGCTTTCTTT. Translation gives CASSHVGRGVGTEAFF. The V gene is TRBV4-1, the J gene TRBJ1-1; 7 bases are a match to TRBD1. The V and J ends lost 3 bases and 4 bases, in that order; junction bases with no gene match: 11. This CDR3 contains 16 residues. Germline V gives CDR1 MGHRA, CDR2 YSYEKL.

This chain uses TRBV7-9 with TRBJ2-7; 8 nucleotides match TRBD2. V shed 5 bases and J 3 bases; nucleotides not matched to a gene: 15. From germline, CDR1 is SEHNR and CDR2 FQNEAQ (reference sequence). The CDR3 spans 17 residues. CDR3: CASSPPTGRAFYYEQYF. CDR3 in DNA: TGTGCCAGCAGCCCCCCCACCGGGAGGGCCTTTTACTACGAGCAGTACTTC.

The chain joins TRBV14 to TRBJ2-1; D unresolved. Germline CDR1 and CDR2: SGHDN and FVKESK. Deletions cut 1 base from V and 10 bases from J, with 20 bases between. The CDR3 loop spans 16 amino acids. The CDR3 here is CASSQAVGPVHGEQFF. The CDR3 DNA reads TGTGCCAGCAGCCAAGCGGTGGGCCCTGTACATGGAGAGCAGTTCTTC.

The chain links TRBV27 to TRBJ2-1; TRBD1 agrees at 9 bases. Germline V gene lookup returns CDR1 MNHEY and CDR2 SMNVEV (reference sequence). The J segment lost 3 bases and the V segment lost 7 bases, leaving 10 bases of the junction unmatched. The CDR3 length is 16 residues. The CDR3 DNA reads as TGTGCCAGCACTCCAACCGGGACAGGGATCTACAATGAGCAGTTCTTC. Translated: CASTPTGTGIYNEQFF.